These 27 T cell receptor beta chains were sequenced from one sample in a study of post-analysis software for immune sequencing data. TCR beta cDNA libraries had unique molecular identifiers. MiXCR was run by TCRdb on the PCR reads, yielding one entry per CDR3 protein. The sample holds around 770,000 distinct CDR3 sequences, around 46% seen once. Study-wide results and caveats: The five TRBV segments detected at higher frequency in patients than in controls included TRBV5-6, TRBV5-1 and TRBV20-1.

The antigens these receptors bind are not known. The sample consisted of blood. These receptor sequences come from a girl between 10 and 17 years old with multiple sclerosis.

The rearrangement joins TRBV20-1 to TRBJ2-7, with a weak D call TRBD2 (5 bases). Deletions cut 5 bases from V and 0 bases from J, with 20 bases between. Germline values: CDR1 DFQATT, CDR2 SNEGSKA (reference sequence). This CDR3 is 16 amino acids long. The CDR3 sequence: CSAGIFRRQSSYEQYF. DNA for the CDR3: TGCAGTGCTGGAATTTTCAGGAGGCAGAGCTCCTACGAGCAGTACTTC.

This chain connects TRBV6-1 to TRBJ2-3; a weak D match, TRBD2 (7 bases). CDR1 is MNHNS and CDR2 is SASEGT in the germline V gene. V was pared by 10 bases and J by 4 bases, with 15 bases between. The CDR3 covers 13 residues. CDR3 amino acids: CATRGGVADTQYF. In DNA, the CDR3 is TGTGCCACCCGAGGGGGGGTTGCAGATACGCAGTATTTT.

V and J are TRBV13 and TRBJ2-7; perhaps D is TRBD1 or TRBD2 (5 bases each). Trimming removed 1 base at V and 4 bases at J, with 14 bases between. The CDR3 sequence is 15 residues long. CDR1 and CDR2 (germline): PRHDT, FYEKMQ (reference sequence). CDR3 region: CASSLVVEGRYEQYF. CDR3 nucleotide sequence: TGTGCCAGCAGCTTAGTGGTTGAGGGGCGGTACGAGCAGTACTTC.

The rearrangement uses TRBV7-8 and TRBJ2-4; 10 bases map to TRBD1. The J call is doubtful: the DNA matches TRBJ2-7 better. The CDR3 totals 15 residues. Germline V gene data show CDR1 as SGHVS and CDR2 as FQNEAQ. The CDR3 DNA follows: TGTGCCACTAAGCTTAGAGGGACAGGGGCCAACGAGCAGTACTTC. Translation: CATKLRGTGANEQYF.

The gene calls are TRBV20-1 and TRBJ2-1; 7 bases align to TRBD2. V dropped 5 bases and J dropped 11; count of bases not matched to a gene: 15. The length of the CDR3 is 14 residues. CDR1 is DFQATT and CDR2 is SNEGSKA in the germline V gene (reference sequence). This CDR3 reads CSAGGVAGEAKQFF. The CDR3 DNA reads TGCAGTGCTGGCGGGGTTGCGGGGGAGGCAAAGCAGTTCTTC.

In DNA, the CDR3 is TGTGCCAGCAGCCGGGACAGGGTTCTCTCCTATACGCAGTATTTT. Translated: CASSRDRVLSYTQYF. This chain joins TRBV12-3 or TRBV12-4 and TRBJ2-3; 9 bases agree with TRBD1. With V trimmed by 6 bases and J by 7 bases, 11 bases remained unmatched. This CDR3 has 15 residues.

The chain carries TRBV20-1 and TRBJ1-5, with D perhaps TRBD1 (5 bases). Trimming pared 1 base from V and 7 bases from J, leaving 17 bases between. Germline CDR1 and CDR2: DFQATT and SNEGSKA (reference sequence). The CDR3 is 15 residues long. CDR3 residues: CSARGQGYEGQPQHF. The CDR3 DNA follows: TGCAGTGCTAGAGGTCAAGGGTACGAGGGGCAGCCCCAGCATTTT.

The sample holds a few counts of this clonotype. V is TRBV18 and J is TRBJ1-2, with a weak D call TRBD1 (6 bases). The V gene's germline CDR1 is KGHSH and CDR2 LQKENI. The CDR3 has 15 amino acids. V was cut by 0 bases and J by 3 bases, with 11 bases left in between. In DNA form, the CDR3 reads TGTGCCAGCTCACCACCTGGGGGCTTCGACTATGGCTACACCTTC. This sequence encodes CASSPPGGFDYGYTF.

DNA for the CDR3: TGTGCCAGCAGCGGTCCCCTCACCTATGGCTACACCTTC. As protein: CASSGPLTYGYTF. The rearrangement uses TRBV5-6 and TRBJ1-2; D remains ambiguous. The CDR3 extends over 13 amino acids. V was pared by 4 bases and J by 4 bases, with 11 bases between. Germline V CDR1 and CDR2: SGHDT, YYEEEE.

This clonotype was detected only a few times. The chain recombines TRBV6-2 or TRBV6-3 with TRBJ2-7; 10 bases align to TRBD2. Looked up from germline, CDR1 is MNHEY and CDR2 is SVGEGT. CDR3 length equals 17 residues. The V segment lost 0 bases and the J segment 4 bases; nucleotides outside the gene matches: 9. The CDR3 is CASSYSGLAASPYEQYF. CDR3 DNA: TGTGCCAGCAGTTACTCCGGACTAGCGGCTTCCCCTTACGAGCAGTACTTC.

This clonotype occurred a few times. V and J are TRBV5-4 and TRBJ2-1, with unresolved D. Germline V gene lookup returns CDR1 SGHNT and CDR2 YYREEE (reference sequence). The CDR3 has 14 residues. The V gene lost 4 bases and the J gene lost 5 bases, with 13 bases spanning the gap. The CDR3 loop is CASSPGDTDNEQFF. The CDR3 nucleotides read TGTGCCAGCAGCCCAGGTGACACCGACAATGAGCAGTTCTTC. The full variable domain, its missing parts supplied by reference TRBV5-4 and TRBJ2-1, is ETGVTQSPTHLIKTRGQQVTLRCSSQSGHNTVSWYQQALGQGPQFIFQYYREEENGRGNFPPRFSGLQFPNYSSELNVNALELDDSALYLCASSPGDTDNEQFFGPGTRLTVL.

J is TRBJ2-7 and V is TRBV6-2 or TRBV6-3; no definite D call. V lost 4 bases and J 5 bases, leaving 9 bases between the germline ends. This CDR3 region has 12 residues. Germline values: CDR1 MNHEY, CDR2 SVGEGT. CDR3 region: CASSLSYHEQYF. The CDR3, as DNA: TGTGCCAGCAGTTTAAGTTACCACGAGCAGTACTTC.

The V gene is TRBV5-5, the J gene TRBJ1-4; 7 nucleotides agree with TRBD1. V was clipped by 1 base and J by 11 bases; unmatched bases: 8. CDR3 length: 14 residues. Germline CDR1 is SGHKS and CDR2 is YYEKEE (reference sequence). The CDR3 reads CASSLMAGGDKLFF. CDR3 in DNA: TGTGCCAGCAGCTTGATGGCAGGGGGAGATAAACTGTTTTTT.

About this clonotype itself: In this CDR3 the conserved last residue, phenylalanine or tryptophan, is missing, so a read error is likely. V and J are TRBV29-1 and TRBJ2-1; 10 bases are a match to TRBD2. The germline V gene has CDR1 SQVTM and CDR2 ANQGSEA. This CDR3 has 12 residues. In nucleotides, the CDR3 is TGCAGTGCCGGACTAGCGGAAAATGAGCAGTTCGTC. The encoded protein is CSAGLAENEQFV.

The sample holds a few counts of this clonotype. The CDR3 here is CASSLSGLAGYNEQFF. CDR3 in DNA: TGTGCCAGCAGCTTGTCGGGACTAGCGGGATACAATGAGCAGTTCTTC. The rearrangement joins TRBV7-6 to TRBJ2-1, with 13 bases aligning to TRBD2. The V segment lost 3 bases and the J segment 4 bases; nucleotides outside the gene matches: 3. Germline CDR1 is SGHVS and CDR2 is FNYEAQ. The CDR3 extends over 16 amino acids.

CDR3: CASSEYTAGTGVYTDGYTF. In DNA, the CDR3 is TGTGCCAGCAGTGAATACACCGCCGGGACAGGGGTCTATACCGATGGCTACACCTTC. V usage is TRBV28 and J usage is TRBJ1-2; 10 nucleotides match TRBD1. The ends lost 5 bases at V and 6 bases at J; junction bases unmatched: 21. Germline V gene lookup returns CDR1 MDHEN and CDR2 SYDVKM. There are 19 residues in the CDR3.

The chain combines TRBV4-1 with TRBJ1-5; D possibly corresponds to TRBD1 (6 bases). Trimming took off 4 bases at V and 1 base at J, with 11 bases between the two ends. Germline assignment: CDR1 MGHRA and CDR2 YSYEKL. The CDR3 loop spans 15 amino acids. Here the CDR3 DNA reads TGCGCCAGCAGCCCCGGGGGGCTAAGCAATCAGCCCCAGCATTTT. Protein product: CASSPGGLSNQPQHF.

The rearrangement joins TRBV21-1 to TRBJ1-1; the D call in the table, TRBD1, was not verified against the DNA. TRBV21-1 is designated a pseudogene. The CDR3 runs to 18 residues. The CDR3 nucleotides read TGTGCCAGCAGCAAGCCCCCCACTACAGGGTTGAGTCCCTGTGAAGCTTTCTTT. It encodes CASSKPPTTGLSPCEAFF.

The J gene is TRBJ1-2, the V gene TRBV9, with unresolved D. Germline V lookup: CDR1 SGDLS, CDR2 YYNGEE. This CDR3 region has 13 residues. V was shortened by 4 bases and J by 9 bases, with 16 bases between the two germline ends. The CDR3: CASSSFGVESYTF. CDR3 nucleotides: TGTGCCAGCAGCTCTTTTGGGGTTGAGAGCTACACCTTC.

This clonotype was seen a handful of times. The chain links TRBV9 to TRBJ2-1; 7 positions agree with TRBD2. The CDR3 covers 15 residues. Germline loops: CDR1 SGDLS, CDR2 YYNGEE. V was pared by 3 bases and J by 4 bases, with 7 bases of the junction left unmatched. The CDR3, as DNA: TGTGCCAGCAGCGAGGGCGCGGGAGATTACAATGAGCAGTTCTTC. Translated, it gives CASSEGAGDYNEQFF.

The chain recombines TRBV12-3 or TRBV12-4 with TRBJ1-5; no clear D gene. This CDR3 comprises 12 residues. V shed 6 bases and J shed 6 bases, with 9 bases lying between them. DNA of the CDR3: TGTGCCAGCAGCCTAGACACTCAGCCCCAGCATTTT. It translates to CASSLDTQPQHF.

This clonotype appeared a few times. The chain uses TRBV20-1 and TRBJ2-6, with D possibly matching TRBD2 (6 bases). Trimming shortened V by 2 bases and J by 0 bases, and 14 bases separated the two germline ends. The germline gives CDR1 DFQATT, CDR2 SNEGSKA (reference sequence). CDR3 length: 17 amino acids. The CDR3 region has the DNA TGCAGTGCTAGAAGGGGAGCCGGGGGCTCTGGGGCCAACGTCCTGACTTTC. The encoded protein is CSARRGAGGSGANVLTF.

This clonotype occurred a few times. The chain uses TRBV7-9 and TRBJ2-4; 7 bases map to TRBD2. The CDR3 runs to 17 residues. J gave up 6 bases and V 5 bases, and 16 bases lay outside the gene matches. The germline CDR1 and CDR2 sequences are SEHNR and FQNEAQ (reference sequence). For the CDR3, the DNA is TGTGCCAGCAGCCCTAGAGAGCGTGTGGGGAGGGGAAACATTCAGTACTTC. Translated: CASSPRERVGRGNIQYF.

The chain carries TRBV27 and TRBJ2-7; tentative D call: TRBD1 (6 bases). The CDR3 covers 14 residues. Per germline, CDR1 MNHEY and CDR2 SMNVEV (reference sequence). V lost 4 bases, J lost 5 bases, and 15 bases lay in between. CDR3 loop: CASSYNIDRNEQYF. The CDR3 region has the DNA TGTGCCAGCAGTTATAACATCGACAGGAACGAGCAGTACTTC.

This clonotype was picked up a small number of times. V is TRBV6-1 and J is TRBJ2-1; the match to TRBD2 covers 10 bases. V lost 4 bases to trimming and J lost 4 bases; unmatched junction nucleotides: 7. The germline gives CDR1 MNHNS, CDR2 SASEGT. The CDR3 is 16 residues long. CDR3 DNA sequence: TGTGCCAGCAGTGTAGGACTAGCGGACGGTTACAATGAGCAGTTCTTC. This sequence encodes CASSVGLADGYNEQFF.

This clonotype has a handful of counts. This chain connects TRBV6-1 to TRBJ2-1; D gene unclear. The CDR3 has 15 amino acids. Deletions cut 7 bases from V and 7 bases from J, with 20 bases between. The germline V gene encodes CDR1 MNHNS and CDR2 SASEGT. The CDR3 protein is CASKSARSLGNEQFF. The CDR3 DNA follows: TGTGCCAGCAAGAGCGCCAGGTCCCTCGGGAATGAGCAGTTCTTC.

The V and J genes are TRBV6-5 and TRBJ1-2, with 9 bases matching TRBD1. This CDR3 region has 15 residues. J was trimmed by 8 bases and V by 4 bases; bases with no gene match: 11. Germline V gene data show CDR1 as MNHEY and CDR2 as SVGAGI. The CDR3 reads CASSSAPDRGRGYTF. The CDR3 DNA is TGTGCCAGCAGTTCAGCCCCGGACAGGGGAAGGGGCTACACCTTC.